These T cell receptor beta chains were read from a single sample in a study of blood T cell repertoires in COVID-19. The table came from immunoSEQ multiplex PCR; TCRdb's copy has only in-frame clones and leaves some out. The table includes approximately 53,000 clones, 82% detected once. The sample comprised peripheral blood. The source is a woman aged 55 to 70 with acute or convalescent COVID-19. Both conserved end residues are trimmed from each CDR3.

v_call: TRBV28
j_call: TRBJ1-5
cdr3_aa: ASRNQGYNQPQH

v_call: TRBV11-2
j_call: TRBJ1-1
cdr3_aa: ASSSSDSMATEAF

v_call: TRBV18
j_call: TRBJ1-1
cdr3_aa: ASSPTGSGAGTEAF

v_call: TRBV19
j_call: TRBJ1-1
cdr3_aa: ASSAQQGRTGVNTEAF

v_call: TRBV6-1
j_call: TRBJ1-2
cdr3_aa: ASSEGQGFYGYT

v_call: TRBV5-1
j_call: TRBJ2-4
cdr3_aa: ASSLSSGGSKNIQY

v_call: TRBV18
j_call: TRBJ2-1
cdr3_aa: ASSPVFDYYNEQF

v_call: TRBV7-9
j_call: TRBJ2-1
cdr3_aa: ASSPTGLAGGSYNEQF

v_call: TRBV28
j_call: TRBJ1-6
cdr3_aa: ASSVPPNSPLH

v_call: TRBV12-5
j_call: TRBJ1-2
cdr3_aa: ASGLPRQTYGYT

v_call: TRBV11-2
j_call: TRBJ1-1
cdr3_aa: ASSFPSKRGAEAF

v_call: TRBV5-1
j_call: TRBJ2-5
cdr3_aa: ASSPGQGGPETQY

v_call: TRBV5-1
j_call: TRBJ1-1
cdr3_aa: ASSRGRGNTEAF

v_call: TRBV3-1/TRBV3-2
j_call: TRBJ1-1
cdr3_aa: ASSQRDRLEAF

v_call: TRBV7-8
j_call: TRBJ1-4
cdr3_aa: ASSRNPIVRGPSTNEKLF

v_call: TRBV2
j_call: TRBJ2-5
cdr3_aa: ASSERRQGGETQY

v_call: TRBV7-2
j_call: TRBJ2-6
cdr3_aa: ASSTTGLRVLT

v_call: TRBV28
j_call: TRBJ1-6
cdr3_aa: ASNPVPGQQSSPLH

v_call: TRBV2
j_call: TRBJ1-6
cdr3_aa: ASSVDRAGDSPLH

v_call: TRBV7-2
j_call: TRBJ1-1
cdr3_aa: ASSLALEGF

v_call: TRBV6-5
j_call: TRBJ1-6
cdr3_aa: ASSRRQGRDSPLH

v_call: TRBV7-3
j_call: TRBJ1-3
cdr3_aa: ASSPFGASSGNTIY

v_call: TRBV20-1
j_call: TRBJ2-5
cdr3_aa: SASVSGFMETQY

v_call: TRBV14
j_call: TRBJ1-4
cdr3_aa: ASSQDSFGGEKLF

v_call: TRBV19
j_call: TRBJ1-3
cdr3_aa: ASSMQFVTGAGNTIY

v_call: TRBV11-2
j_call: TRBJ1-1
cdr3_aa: ASSIQSGTEAF

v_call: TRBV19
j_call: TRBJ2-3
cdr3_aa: ASSRRFRTSGGTDTQY

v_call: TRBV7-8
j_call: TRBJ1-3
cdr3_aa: ASSFPGAGNTIY

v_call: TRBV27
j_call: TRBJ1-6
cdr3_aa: ASSKPAGHGPLH

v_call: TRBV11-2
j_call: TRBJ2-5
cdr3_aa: ASSLGLAGGLGQETQY

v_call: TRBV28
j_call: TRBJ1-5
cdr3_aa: ASSTGTVNQPQH

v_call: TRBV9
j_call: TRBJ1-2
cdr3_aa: ASSPTGTQTNYGYT

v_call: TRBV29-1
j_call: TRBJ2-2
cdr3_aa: SVKSDTGELF

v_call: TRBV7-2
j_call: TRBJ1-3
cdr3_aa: ASSLWGENTIY

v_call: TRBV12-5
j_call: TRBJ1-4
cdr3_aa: ASGLDRTREKLF

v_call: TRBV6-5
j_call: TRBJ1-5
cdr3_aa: ASSTGPYQPQH

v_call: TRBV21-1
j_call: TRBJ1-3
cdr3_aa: ASSKFTGNTIY

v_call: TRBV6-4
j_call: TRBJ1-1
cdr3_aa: ASSPQENTEAF

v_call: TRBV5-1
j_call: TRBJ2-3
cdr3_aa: ASSDRTSGTTDTQY

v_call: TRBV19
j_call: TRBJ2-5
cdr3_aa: ASSMFGGSGETQY

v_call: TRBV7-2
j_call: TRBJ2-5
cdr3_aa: ASGLGGQETQY

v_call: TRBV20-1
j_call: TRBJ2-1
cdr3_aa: SASLFRAGLIPNEQF

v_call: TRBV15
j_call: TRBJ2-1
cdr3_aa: ATKGTGRDLSYNEQF

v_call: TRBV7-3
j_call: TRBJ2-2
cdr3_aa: ASSPASGGGTGELF

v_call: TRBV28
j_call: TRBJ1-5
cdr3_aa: ASSPGGVGQPQH

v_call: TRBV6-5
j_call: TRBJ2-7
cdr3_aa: ASGAPPAYEQY

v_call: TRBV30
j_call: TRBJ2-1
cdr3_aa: AWSGGGTKF

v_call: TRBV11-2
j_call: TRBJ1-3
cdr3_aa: ASSFTGGSPSGNTIY

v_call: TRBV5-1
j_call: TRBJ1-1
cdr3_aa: ASSPDRQEAF

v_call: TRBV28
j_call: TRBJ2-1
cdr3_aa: ASSLAGGYGNEQF

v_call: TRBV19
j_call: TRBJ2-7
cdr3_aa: ASRTSAGGGNYEQY

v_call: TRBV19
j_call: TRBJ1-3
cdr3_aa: ASIAVPSGNTIY

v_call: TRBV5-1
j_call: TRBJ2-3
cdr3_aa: ASSLLGGSGADTQY

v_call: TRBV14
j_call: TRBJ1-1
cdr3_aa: ASSQVRGSIGNTEAF

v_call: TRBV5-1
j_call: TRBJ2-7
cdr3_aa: ASSTGQGVSEQY